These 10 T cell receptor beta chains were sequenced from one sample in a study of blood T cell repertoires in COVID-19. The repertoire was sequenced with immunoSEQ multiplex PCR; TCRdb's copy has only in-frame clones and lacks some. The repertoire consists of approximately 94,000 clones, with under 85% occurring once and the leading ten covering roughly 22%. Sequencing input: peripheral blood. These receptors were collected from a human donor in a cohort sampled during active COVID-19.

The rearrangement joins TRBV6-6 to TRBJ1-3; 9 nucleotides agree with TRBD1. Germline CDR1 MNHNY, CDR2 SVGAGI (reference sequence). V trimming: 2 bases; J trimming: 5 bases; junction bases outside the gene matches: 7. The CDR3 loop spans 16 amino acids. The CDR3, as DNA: TGTGCCAGCAGTTACCCCGGGACAGGGAAAAGAAACACCATATATTTT. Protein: CASSYPGTGKRNTIYF.

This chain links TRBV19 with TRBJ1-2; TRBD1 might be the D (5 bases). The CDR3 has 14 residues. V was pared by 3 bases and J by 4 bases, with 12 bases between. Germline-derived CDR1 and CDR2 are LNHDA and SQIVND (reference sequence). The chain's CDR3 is CASSILKGIYGYTF. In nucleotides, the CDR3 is TGTGCCAGTAGTATTTTAAAGGGGATCTATGGCTACACCTTC.

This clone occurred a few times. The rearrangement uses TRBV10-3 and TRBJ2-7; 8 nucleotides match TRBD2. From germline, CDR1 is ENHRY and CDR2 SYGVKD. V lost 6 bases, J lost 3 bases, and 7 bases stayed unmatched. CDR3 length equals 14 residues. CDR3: CAISKLAADYEQYF. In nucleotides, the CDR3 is TGTGCCATCAGCAAACTAGCGGCCGACTACGAGCAGTACTTC.

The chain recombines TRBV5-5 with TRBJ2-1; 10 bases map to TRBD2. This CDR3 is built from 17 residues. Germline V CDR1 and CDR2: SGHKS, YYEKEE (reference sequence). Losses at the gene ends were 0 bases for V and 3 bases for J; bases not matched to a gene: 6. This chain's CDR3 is CASSLAVLAGNYNEQFF. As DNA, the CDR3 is TGTGCCAGCAGCTTGGCCGTACTAGCGGGGAACTACAATGAGCAGTTCTTC.

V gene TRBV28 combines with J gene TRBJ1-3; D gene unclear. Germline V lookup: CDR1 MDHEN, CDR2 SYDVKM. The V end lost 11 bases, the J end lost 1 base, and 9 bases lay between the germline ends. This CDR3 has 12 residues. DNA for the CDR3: TGTGCCGGACGAGGGTCTGGAAACACCATATATTTT. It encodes CAGRGSGNTIYF.

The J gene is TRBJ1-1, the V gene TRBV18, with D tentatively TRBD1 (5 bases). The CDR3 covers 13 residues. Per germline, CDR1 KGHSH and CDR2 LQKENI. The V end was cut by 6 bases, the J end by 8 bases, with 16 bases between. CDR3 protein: CASSPDRTQEAFF. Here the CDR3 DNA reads TGTGCCAGCTCCCCTGACAGAACACAGGAAGCTTTCTTT. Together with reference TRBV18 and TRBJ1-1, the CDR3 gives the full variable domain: NAGVMQNPRHLVRRRGQEARLRCSPMKGHSHVYWYRQLPEEGLKFMVYLQKENIIDESGMPKERFSAEFPKEGPSILRIQQVVRGDSAAYFCASSPDRTQEAFFGQGTRLTVV.

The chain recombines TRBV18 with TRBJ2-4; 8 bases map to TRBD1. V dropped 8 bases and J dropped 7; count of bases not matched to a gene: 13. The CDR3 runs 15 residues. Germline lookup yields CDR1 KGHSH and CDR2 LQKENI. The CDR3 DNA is TGTGCCAGCCGCCACGTGGAGACAGGGGTTAACATTCAGTACTTC. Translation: CASRHVETGVNIQYF. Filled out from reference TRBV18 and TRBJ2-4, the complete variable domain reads NAGVMQNPRHLVRRRGQEARLRCSPMKGHSHVYWYRQLPEEGLKFMVYLQKENIIDESGMPKERFSAEFPKEGPSILRIQQVVRGDSAAYFCASRHVETGVNIQYFGAGTRLSVL.

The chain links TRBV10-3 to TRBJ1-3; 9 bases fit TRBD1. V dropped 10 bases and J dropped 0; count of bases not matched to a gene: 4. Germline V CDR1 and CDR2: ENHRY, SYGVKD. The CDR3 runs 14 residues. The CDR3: CATGQGPSGNTIYF. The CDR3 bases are TGTGCCACGGGACAGGGACCCTCTGGAAACACCATATATTTT.

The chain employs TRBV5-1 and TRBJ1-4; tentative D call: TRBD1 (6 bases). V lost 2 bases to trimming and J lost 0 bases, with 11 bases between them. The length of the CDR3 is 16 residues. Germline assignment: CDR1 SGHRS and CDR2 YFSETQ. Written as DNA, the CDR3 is TGCGCCAGCAGCTTAACAGGGCGTCCAACTAATGAAAAACTGTTTTTT. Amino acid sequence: CASSLTGRPTNEKLFF.

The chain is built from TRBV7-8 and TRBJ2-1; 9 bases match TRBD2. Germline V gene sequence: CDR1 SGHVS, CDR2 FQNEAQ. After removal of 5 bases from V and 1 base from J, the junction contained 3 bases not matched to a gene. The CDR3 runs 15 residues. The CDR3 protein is CASSQAGGSYNEQFF. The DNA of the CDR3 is TGTGCCAGCAGCCAAGCGGGAGGATCCTACAATGAGCAGTTCTTC.